The 13 T cell receptor beta chains given below trace back to one sample, sequenced in a study of blood T cells in healthy people across ages. Through a sample-barcoded 5' primer and a J-beta primer mix, a second PCR was run for roughly 7 to 12 cycles. TCRdb re-analysed the 5' RACE reads in MiXCR, keeping a single row per CDR3 protein. The sample contains roughly 1.5 million distinct CDR3 sequences, around 40% of which appear only once. Specimen: blood. Every receptor here comes from a woman aged 18-29 years in good health.

V is TRBV7-2 and J is TRBJ2-1; D possibly uses TRBD1 or TRBD2 (5 bases each). The DNA matches TRBJ2-7 better at its end, which makes the J call doubtful. Germline V gene data show CDR1 as SGHTA and CDR2 as FQGNSA. This CDR3 has 16 residues. CDR3 region: CASSFSGTTSYNEQYF. The CDR3 DNA sequence: TGTGCCAGCAGCTTCTCCGGGACGACCTCCTACAATGAGCAGTACTTC.

V usage is TRBV6-2 or TRBV6-3 and J usage is TRBJ1-1; TRBD1 agrees at 10 bases. The V and J ends lost 4 bases and 10 bases, in that order; junction bases with no gene match: 9. CDR1 and CDR2 (germline): MNHEY, SVGEGT. This CDR3 contains 14 residues. The CDR3 region has the DNA TGTGCCAGCAGTTCCCGGGACAGGGGCTTCGGAGCTTTCTTT. This gives the protein CASSSRDRGFGAFF.

The chain joins TRBV6-2 or TRBV6-3 to TRBJ2-3; the D gene could be TRBD1 or TRBD2 (5 bases each). V lost 6 bases and J lost 9, with 13 bases in between. Germline V gene lookup returns CDR1 MNHEY and CDR2 SVGEGT. This CDR3 has 12 residues. In DNA, the CDR3 is TGTGCCAGCAGCCCGATAGGGACGACGCAGTATTTT. Amino acids: CASSPIGTTQYF.

There are a few counts of this clonotype. The chain combines TRBV28 with TRBJ1-2; no clear D gene. Germline V gene sequence: CDR1 MDHEN, CDR2 SYDVKM. CDR3 length: 16 amino acids. V was trimmed by 5 bases and J by 3 bases, leaving 19 bases between them. Here the CDR3 DNA reads TGTGCCAGCAGTCGTGCTGTGGTCCGCGGGGACTATGGCTACACCTTC. Amino acid sequence: CASSRAVVRGDYGYTF.

This clonotype was counted a few times. CDR3 coding DNA: TGTGCCAGCAGCTTACAGGGAGGTGGTTACGAGCAGTACTTC. It is translated as CASSLQGGGYEQYF. This rearrangement joins TRBV28 to TRBJ2-7; D possibly matches TRBD1 or TRBD2 (6 bases each). With 6 bases removed from V and 4 bases from J, the gap between germline ends came to 16 bases. Germline-derived CDR1 and CDR2 are MDHEN and SYDVKM. The CDR3 covers 14 residues.

V and J are TRBV7-2 and TRBJ1-6; TRBD1 might be the D (6 bases). Looked up from germline, CDR1 is SGHTA and CDR2 is FQGNSA. The CDR3 contains 15 residues. V was shortened by 1 base and J by 6 bases, with 10 bases between the two germline ends. The CDR3 DNA sequence: TGTGCCAGCAGCTTAGATTCAGGGGCTAATTCACCCCTCCACTTT. It translates to CASSLDSGANSPLHF.

The CDR3 loop is CASSPMTAAYNEQYF. CDR3 nucleotide sequence: TGTGCCAGCTCACCAATGACAGCGGCCTACAATGAGCAGTACTTC. The chain is built from TRBV18 and TRBJ2-1; D possibly matches TRBD1 or TRBD2 (5 bases each). The DNA end favors TRBJ2-7, so the J call may be wrong. The germline gives CDR1 KGHSH, CDR2 LQKENI. This CDR3 region has 15 residues.

CDR3 loop: CASSQGSPSNYGYTF. CDR3 bases: TGCGCCAGCAGCCAGGGATCCCCTTCTAACTATGGCTACACCTTC. The V call is TRBV4-1, the J call TRBJ1-2; D gene unclear. CDR1 and CDR2 from the germline V gene are MGHRA and YSYEKL. CDR3 size: 15 residues. V was pared by 3 bases and J by 0 bases, with 11 bases between.

CDR3 protein: CASSLSPDSYEQYF. The CDR3 nucleotides read TGTGCCAGCAGCCTTTCTCCGGACTCCTACGAGCAGTACTTC. V is TRBV11-2 and J is TRBJ2-7; D is unclear. The CDR3 is made up of 14 amino acids. The V and J ends lost 5 bases and 0 bases respectively, with 11 bases between them. CDR1 is SGHAT, CDR2 FQNNGV, per germline.

This clonotype appeared many times. In nucleotides, the CDR3 is TGTGCCAGCAGATCTCCAGGGAGGGTAGAGACCCAGTACTTC. Its translation: CASRSPGRVETQYF. J is TRBJ2-5 and V is TRBV28; TRBD2 matches at 7 bases. The CDR3 runs to 14 residues. With 6 bases clipped from V and 4 bases from J, the junction kept 8 bases outside the gene matches. CDR1 and CDR2 (germline): MDHEN, SYDVKM.

This clonotype was picked up a small number of times. The rearrangement joins TRBV6-5 to TRBJ2-1, with 10 bases lining up with TRBD2. The CDR3 totals 16 residues. The germline V gene encodes CDR1 MNHEY and CDR2 SVGAGI. With 2 bases clipped from V and 8 bases from J, the junction kept 9 bases outside the gene matches. CDR3 bases: TGTGCCAGCAGTTACGAAGGGGCTAGCGGGAGATATGAGCAGTTCTTC. It codes for CASSYEGASGRYEQFF.

In this sample, this clonotype turned up once. V gene TRBV4-3 combines with J gene TRBJ2-7; tentative D call: TRBD1 (5 bases). V gave up 0 bases and J gave up 0 bases, with 12 bases separating them. Germline V gives CDR1 LGHNA, CDR2 YSLEER. This CDR3 region has 16 residues. The CDR3 coding sequence is TGCGCCAGCAGCCAAGACGGTGACAGAAGCTCCTACGAGCAGTACTTC. Amino acids: CASSQDGDRSSYEQYF.

This clonotype was picked up one time. CDR3 coding DNA: TGTGCCAGCAGCCATAGTGTTGTAGCGGGAGTGGTTTACGAGCAGTACTTC. It translates to CASSHSVVAGVVYEQYF. The chain links TRBV4-2 to TRBJ2-7; 9 bases agree with TRBD2. With V trimmed by 3 bases and J by 4 bases, 13 bases remained unmatched. Germline values: CDR1 LGHNA, CDR2 YNFKEQ. The CDR3 runs 17 residues.